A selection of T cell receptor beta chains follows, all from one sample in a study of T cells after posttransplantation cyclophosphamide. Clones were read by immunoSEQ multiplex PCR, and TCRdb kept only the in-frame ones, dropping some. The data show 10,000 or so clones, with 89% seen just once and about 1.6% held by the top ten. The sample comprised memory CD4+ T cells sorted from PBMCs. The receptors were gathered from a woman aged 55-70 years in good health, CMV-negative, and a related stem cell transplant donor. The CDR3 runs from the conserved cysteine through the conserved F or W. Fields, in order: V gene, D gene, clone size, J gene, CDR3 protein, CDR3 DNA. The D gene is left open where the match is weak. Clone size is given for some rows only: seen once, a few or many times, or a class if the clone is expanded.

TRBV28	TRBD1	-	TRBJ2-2	CASSLTGVHTGELFF	TGTGCCAGCAGTTTGACAGGGGTCCACACCGGGGAGCTGTTTTTT
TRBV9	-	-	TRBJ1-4	CASSLVGARGEKLFF	TGTGCCAGCAGCCTAGTGGGGGCCAGGGGTGAAAAACTGTTTTTT
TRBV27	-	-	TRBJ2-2	CASSLTLRGHTRDTGELFF	TGTGCCAGCAGTTTAACCCTGCGGGGGCATACCCGGGACACCGGGGAGCTGTTTTTT
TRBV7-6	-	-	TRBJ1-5	CASSGSRQHHNQPQHF	TGTGCCAGCAGCGGGAGCAGGCAGCACCACAATCAGCCCCAGCATTTT
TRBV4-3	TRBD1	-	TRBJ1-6	CASSHDRDRNSPLHF	TGCGCCAGCAGCCATGACCGGGACAGGAATTCACCCCTCCACTTT
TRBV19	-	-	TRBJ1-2	CASSIGRGKDYGYTF	TGTGCCAGTAGTATAGGCAGGGGAAAGGACTATGGCTACACCTTC
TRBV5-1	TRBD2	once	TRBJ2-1	CASSPKGLAGGALGLNDEQFF	TGCGCCAGCAGCCCGAAGGGACTAGCGGGGGGTGCCTTGGGGCTTAACGATGAGCAGTTCTTC
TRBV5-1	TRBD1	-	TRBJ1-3	CASRPNPGQGGNTIYF	TGCGCCAGCAGACCCAACCCGGGACAGGGCGGAAACACCATATATTTT
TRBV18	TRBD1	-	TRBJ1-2	CASSLSPTTTGINYGYTF	TGTGCCAGCTCACTTAGTCCTACGACGACAGGGATTAACTATGGCTACACCTTC
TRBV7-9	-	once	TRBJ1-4	CASSLSTGNEKLFF	TGTGCCAGCAGCCTGTCTACAGGGAATGAAAAACTGTTTTTT
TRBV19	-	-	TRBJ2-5	CASSGGTWETQYF	TGTGCCAGTAGCGGCGGCACATGGGAGACCCAGTACTTC
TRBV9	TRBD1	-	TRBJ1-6	CASSAGTGGADNSPLHF	TGTGCCAGCAGCGCCGGGACAGGGGGCGCCGATAATTCACCCCTCCACTTT
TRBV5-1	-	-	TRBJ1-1	CASSSGGGVAEAFF	TGCGCCAGCAGTTCCGGGGGGGGTGTCGCTGAAGCTTTCTTT
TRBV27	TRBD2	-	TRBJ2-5	CASKGSSGGVRETQYF	TGTGCCAGCAAAGGGTCTAGCGGGGGGGTCAGAGAGACCCAGTACTTC
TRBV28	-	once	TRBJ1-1	CASSLLFGGTLDTEAFF	TGTGCCAGCAGTTTACTTTTCGGGGGAACCCTTGACACTGAAGCTTTCTTT
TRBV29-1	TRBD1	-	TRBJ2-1	CSALTGFNEQFF	TGCAGCGCCTTGACAGGGTTCAATGAGCAGTTCTTC
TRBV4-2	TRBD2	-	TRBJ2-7	CASSLGWGGVTYEQYF	TGTGCCAGCAGCCTGGGTTGGGGGGGAGTGACTTACGAGCAGTACTTC
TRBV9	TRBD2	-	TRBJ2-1	CASSVSTSGASYNEQFF	TGTGCCAGCAGCGTAAGCACTAGCGGGGCCTCCTACAATGAGCAGTTCTTC
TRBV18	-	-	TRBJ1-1	CASSPLPVTGGDTETFF	TGTGCCAGCTCACCACTTCCCGTAACGGGGGGAGACACTGAAACTTTCTTT
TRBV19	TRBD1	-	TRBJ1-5	CASSNGQGNQPQHF	TGTGCCAGTAGTAATGGACAGGGAAATCAGCCCCAGCATTTT
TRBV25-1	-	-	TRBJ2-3	CASSEMRNLETDTQYF	TGTGCCAGCAGTGAAATGAGAAATTTGGAGACAGATACGCAGTATTTT
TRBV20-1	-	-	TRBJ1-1	CSPGQKAFF	TGCAGCCCGGGACAAAAAGCTTTCTTT
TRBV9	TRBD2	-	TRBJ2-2	CASSPSGTSTGELFF	TGTGCCAGCAGCCCCTCGGGGACTAGCACCGGGGAGCTGTTTTTT
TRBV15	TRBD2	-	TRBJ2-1	CATSREASGGAAWGNEQFF	TGTGCCACCAGCAGAGAAGCTAGCGGGGGGGCCGCTTGGGGGAATGAGCAGTTCTTC
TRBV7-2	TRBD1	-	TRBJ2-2	CASSRGQTGELFF	TGTGCCAGCAGCCGGGGACAGACCGGGGAGCTGTTTTTT
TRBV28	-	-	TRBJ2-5	CASSRQVAETQYF	TGTGCCAGCAGCCGGCAGGTCGCAGAGACCCAGTACTTC
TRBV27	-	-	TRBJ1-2	CASRTLGYGYTF	TGTGCCAGCAGAACTCTCGGTTATGGCTACACCTTC
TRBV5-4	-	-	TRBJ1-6	CASSLSTGSPNSPLHF	TGTGCCAGCAGCTTGAGTACGGGGAGTCCTAATTCACCCCTCCACTTT
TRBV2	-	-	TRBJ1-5	CASSDQFQPQHF	TGTGCCAGCAGTGACCAGTTTCAGCCCCAGCATTTT
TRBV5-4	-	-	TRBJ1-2	CASSLRGRLNYGYTF	TGTGCCAGCAGCTTGAGGGGCCGCTTAAACTATGGCTACACCTTC
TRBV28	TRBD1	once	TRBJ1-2	CASTEGRGLDGYTF	TGTGCCAGCACCGAAGGCAGGGGGCTTGATGGCTACACCTTC
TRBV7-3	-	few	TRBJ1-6	CASSQRRNSPLHF	TGTGCCAGCAGCCAACGGAGAAATTCCCCCCTCCACTTT
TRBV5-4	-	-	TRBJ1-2	CASSSTGFYGYTF	TGTGCCAGCAGCTCGACAGGATTCTATGGCTACACCTTC
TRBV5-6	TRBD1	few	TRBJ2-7	CASSLMGTAYYEQYF	TGTGCCAGCAGCTTGATGGGGACAGCCTACTACGAGCAGTACTTC
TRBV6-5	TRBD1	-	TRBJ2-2	CASRRTQGEAGELFF	TGTGCCAGCAGACGAACACAGGGGGAGGCCGGGGAGCTGTTTTTT
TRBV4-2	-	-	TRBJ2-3	CASSQVVVPDTQYF	TGTGCCAGCAGCCAAGTTGTTGTCCCTGATACGCAGTATTTT
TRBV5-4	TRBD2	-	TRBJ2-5	CASSLKRGAGNLETQYF	TGTGCCAGCAGCTTGAAGCGGGGGGCCGGAAACTTAGAGACCCAGTACTTC
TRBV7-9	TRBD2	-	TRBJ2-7	CASSLAGGTTYNHEQYF	TGTGCCAGCAGCTTAGCTGGGGGGACTACCTATAACCACGAGCAGTACTTC
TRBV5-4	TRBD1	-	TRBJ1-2	CASSSFRDRGYGYTF	TGTGCCAGCAGCTCATTCCGGGACAGGGGCTATGGCTACACCTTC
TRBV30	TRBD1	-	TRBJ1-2	CAWSPTGRYGYTF	TGTGCCTGGAGTCCGACAGGGCGCTATGGCTACACCTTC
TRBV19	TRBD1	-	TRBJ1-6	CASSIVMTGNSPLHF	TGTGCCAGTAGTATAGTAATGACAGGGAATTCACCCCTCCACTTT
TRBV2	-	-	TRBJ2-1	CASSSSAPPRDEQFF	TGTGCCAGCAGCTCTAGCGCCCCACCTAGGGATGAGCAGTTCTTC
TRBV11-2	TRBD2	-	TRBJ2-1	CASHSGGADRNEQFF	TGTGCCAGCCATAGCGGGGGGGCAGATCGGAATGAGCAGTTCTTC
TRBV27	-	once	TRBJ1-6	CASSLTGQANSPLHF	TGTGCCAGCAGTTTAACCGGCCAGGCGAATTCACCCCTCCACTTT
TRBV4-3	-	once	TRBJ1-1	CASSHGRGVEAFF	TGCGCCAGCAGCCACGGCAGGGGTGTTGAAGCTTTCTTT
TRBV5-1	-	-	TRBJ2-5	CASSSSGGSVQETQYF	TGCGCCAGCAGCTCTAGTGGGGGCTCCGTCCAAGAGACCCAGTACTTC
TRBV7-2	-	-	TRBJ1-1	CASSFGQSNTEAFF	TGTGCCAGCAGCTTCGGACAGTCGAACACTGAAGCTTTCTTT
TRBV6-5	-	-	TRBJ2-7	CASSYSTFSGPNEQYF	TGTGCCAGCAGTTACTCTACATTTAGCGGTCCCAACGAGCAGTACTTC
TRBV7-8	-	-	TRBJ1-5	CASSLVRTTSNQPQHF	TGTGCCAGCAGCTTAGTACGGACAACCAGCAATCAGCCCCAGCATTTT
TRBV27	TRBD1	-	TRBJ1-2	CASSGGRDRGLYGYTF	TGTGCCAGCAGTGGAGGCCGGGACAGAGGTCTCTATGGCTACACCTTC
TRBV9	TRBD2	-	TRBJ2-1	CASSVAPGLAGGGEQFF	TGTGCCAGCAGCGTAGCCCCAGGACTAGCGGGAGGGGGTGAGCAGTTCTTC
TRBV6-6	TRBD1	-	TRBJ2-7	CASNPLGQGDEQYF	TGTGCCAGCAACCCCTTGGGACAGGGGGACGAGCAGTACTTC
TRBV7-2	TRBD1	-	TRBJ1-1	CASSLDRGYNTEAFF	TGTGCCAGCAGCCTCGACAGGGGCTACAACACTGAAGCTTTCTTT
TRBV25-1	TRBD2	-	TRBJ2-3	CASSLGTSETDTQYF	TGTGCCAGCAGTCTCGGGACTAGCGAGACAGATACGCAGTATTTT
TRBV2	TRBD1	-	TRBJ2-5	CASRGYRGETQYF	TGTGCCAGCCGAGGATACAGGGGCGAGACCCAGTACTTC
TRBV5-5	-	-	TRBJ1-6	CASSLVVAGSYNSPLHF	TGTGCCAGCAGCTTGGTTGTGGCAGGCTCCTATAATTCACCCCTCCACTTT